This T cell receptor beta chain was observed in a study of T cell repertoires in cytomegalovirus infection. Overall study: Both recently identified HLA-C-restricted and well-studied HLA-B-restricted CMV epitopes were used in the study. Public signatures in TCR beta pointed to CMV infection and matching HLA type. Whole-study results and caveats: Identification of carriers of CMV plus the relevant HLA was performed using cumulative public TCR beta family frequency. HLA-C-restricted TCR beta clonotypes specific for CMV led the ex vivo response.

Trimming at V came to 5 bases and at J to 8 bases, leaving 17 bases not matched to a gene. The CDR3 runs to 17 residues. For this clonotype: Its specificity is not known.

MiXCR, applied by TCRdb to the reads, yields one record per CDR3 protein. The sample records nearly 700,000 distinct CDR3 sequences, 30% to 40% being singletons. This TCR was sampled from a human donor in good health (CMV status not recorded). Some clones in this sample may be carry-over from other donors' samples. The chain has TRBV12-3 or TRBV12-4 and TRBJ1-4, with 7 bases that match TRBD1. The sequencing here drew on cultured PBMCs, taken from culture after CMV antigen stimulation. The CDR3 protein is CASSPGGRGQVEEKLFF. CDR3 bases: TGTGCCAGCAGTCCAGGGGGACGGGGCCAGGTGGAGGAAAAACTGTTTTTT.